The following is a T cell receptor (beta chain) sequence with its context. The data were obtained in a study of blood T cell repertoires in COVID-19. Turning to the study itself: Samples of COVID-19 (acute and convalescent) were obtained from the United States, Italy and Spain.

Authors' methods: Reference gene primer amplification in the assay estimated nucleated cell counts. Sequencing was performed with immunoSEQ multiplex PCR; in TCRdb, only in-frame clones are kept and a portion is missing. V, J and clone size are taken as reported in that table, and D and trimming were inferred from the DNA itself. The sample has 250,000 to 350,000 clones; roughly 89% are singletons. CDR1 is SGHDT, CDR2 YYEEEE, per germline. The CDR3 consists of 13 residues. The trim removed 4 bases at V and 6 bases at J, leaving 7 bases unmatched. The participants were between about 18 and 90 years old and came from about two dozen US areas. In assigning cohorts, the study relied on participant-reported clinical history.

This TCR was sampled from a woman aged 18 to 35 who had recovered from COVID-19. The sequenced sample was PBMCs or T cells enriched from blood (not recorded which). The chain has TRBV5-6 and TRBJ2-7; 7 nucleotides match TRBD1. The CDR3 DNA reads TGTGCCAGCAGCGAAAACAGGGGACGCGAGCAGTACTTC. It yields the protein CASSENRGREQYF.